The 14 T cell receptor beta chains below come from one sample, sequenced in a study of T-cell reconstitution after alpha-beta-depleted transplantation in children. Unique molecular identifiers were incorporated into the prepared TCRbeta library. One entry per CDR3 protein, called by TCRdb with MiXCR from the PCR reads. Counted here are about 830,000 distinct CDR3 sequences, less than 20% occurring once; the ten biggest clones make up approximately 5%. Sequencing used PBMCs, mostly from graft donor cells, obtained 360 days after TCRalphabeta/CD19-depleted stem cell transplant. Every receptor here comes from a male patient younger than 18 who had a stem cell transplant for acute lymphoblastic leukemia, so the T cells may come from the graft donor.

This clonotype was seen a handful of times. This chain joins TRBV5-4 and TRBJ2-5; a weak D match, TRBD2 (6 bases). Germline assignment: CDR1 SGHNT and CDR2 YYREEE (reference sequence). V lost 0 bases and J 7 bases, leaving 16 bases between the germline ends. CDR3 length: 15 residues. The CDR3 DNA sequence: TGTGCCAGCAGCTTGGGGCGGGATGGTCCGGGGACCCAGTACTTC. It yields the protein CASSLGRDGPGTQYF.

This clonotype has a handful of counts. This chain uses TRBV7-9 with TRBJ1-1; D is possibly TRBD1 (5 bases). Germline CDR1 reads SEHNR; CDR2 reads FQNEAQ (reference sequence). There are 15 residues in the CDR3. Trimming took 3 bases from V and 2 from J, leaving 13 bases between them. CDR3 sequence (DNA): TGTGCCAGCAGCTTGCCCAACGGGGGAAACACTGAAGCTTTCTTT. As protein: CASSLPNGGNTEAFF.

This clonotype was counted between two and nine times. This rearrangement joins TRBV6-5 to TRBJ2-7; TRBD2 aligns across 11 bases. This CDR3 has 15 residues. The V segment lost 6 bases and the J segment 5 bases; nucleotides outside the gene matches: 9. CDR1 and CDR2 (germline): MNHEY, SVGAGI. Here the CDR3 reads CASSLYTSGSHEQYF. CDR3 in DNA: TGTGCCAGCAGCTTATATACTAGCGGGAGCCACGAGCAGTACTTC.

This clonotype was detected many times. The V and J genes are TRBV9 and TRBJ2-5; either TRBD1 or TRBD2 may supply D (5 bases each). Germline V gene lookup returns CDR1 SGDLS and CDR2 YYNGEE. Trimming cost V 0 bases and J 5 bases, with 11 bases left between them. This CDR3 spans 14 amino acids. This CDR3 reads CASSVEDWDETQYF. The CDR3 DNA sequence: TGTGCCAGCAGCGTAGAGGACTGGGACGAGACCCAGTACTTC. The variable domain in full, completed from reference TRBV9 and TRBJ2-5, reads DSGVTQTPKHLITATGQRVTLRCSPRSGDLSVYWYQQSLDQGLQFLIQYYNGEERAKGNILERFSAQQFPDLHSELNLSSLELGDSALYFCASSVEDWDETQYFGPGTRLLVL.

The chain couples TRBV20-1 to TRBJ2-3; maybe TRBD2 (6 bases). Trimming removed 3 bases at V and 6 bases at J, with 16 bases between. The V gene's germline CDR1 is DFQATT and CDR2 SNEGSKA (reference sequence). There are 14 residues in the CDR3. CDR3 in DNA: TGCAGTGCTAGCGGAGGGCAGGTTTTGGATACGCAGTATTTT. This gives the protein CSASGGQVLDTQYF.

The CDR3 DNA follows: TGTGCCAGCAGCGGTCCGACTAGCGTCAATGAGCAGTTCTTC. Translation gives CASSGPTSVNEQFF. This rearrangement joins TRBV7-3 to TRBJ2-1, with 8 bases identical to TRBD2. Trimming removed 5 bases from V and 6 bases from J; junction bases left unmatched: 6. Germline-derived CDR1 and CDR2 are SGHTA and FQGTGA. This CDR3 is built from 14 residues.

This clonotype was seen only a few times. CDR3 coding DNA: TGTGCCAGCAGTTCCCCCAGGGCAGGGGTTGAAGCTTTCTTT. It is translated as CASSSPRAGVEAFF. V usage is TRBV6-5 and J usage is TRBJ1-1, with D maybe TRBD1 (6 bases). V was cut by 4 bases and J by 7 bases, with 16 bases left in between. The CDR3 has 14 residues. Germline V lookup: CDR1 MNHEY, CDR2 SVGAGI.

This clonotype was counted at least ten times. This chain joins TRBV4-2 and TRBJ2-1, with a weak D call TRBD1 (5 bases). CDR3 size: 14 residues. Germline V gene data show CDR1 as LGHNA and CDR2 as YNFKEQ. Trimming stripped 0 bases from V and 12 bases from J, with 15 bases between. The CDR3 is CASSQDNGRERQFF. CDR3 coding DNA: TGTGCCAGCAGCCAAGATAATGGCAGGGAAAGGCAGTTCTTC.

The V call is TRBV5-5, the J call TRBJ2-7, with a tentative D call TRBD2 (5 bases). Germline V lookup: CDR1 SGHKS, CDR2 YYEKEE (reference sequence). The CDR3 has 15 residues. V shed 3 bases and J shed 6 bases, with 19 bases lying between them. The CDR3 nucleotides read TGTGCCAGCAGCTCCTACCGTCGGACTGATCGCGAGCAGTACTTC. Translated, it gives CASSSYRRTDREQYF.

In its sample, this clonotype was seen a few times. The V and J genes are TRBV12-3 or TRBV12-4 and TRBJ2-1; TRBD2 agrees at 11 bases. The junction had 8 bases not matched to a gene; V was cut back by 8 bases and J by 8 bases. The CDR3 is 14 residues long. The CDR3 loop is CASATSGSNDEQFF. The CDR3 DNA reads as TGTGCCAGCGCAACTAGCGGGAGTAACGATGAGCAGTTCTTC.

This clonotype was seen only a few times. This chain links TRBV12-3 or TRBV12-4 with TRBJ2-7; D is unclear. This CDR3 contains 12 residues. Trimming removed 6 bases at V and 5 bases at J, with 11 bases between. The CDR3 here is CASSAYYDEQYF. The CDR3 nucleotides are TGTGCCAGCAGCGCCTATTACGACGAGCAGTACTTC.

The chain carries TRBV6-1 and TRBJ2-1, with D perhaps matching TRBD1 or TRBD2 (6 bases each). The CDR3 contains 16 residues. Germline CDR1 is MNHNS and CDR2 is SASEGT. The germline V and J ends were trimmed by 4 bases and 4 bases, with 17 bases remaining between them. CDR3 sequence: CASSGGAYLMYNEQFF. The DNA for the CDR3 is TGTGCCAGCAGTGGGGGGGCATACTTGATGTACAATGAGCAGTTCTTC.

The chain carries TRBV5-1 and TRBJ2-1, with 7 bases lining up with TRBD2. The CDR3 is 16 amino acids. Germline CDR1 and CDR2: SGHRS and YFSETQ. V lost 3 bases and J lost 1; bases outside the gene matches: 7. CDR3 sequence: CASSSSGWGSYNEQFF. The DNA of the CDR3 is TGCGCCAGCAGCTCTAGCGGTTGGGGGTCCTACAATGAGCAGTTCTTC.

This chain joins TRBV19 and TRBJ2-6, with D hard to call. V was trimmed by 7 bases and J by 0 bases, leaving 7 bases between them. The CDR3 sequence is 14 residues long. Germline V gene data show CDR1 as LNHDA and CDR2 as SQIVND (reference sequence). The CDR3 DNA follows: TGTGCCAGTATGGTGGTCTCTGGGGCCAACGTCCTGACTTTC. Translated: CASMVVSGANVLTF.